This T cell receptor (beta chain) was sequenced in a study of T cells in tuberculosis (dated by TCRdb to 2016 to 2019). Broadly, across the study: In the study, CD1B tetramers and high-throughput TCR immunosequencing were combined to characterize T cells specific for the mycobacterial lipid antigen glucose monomycolate (GMM). A South African clinical cohort compared IGRA-negative adolescents, IGRA-positive adolescents with latent tuberculosis and adults with active tuberculosis, under 13 per group. Active tuberculosis patient PBMC were archived before or within 7 days of starting standard anti-tuberculosis treatment. On the study overall, not on this receptor specifically: Clinical samples were selected based on the availability of cryopreserved specimens, with adults included as active tuberculosis cases and adolescents included as controls. Compared with IGRA-negative controls, TCR-alpha repertoires from active tuberculosis had smaller mean NN-distances to GMM-specific TCRs, which suggests that these TCRs underwent clonal expansion. An accuracy of approximately 90% (AUROC over 0.8) was reached by a classifier using the diverse GMM-specific repertoire, compared with around 68% accuracy when GEM motif frequencies were used. The smaller NN-distances were partly driven by shorter CDR3-alpha lengths in active tuberculosis patients, and the difference for TCR-beta did not reach statistical significance.

What this sample's time point label stands for: new active TB diagnosis, blood taken before or within 7 days of starting treatment. The active tuberculosis patients were newly diagnosed, HIV-seronegative South African adults aged 18 years or older. Confirmation of active tuberculosis was obtained by positive sputum smear microscopy and/or positive M. tuberculosis culture. Immunosequencing of unsorted cryopreserved PBMC covered, on average, about 100,000 T cells per clinical donor. TCR libraries were generated with the immunoSEQ multiplex PCR assay, using TCR-beta and/or TCR-alpha/delta assays for each sample. The amplified TCR libraries were sequenced on the Illumina high-throughput platform. Processing in the source paper ran as follows. Clustering and dimensionality reduction relied on pairwise TCRdist distances among GMM-specific receptors from T cells that were either sorted ex vivo or expanded in vitro. Each clinical repertoire was assigned a mean NN-distance score, defined as the average TCRdist to the nearest 10% of tetramer-positive reference sequences. GEM TCR motif frequency was calculated as the fraction of unique TCRs that matched known GEM sequences in V/J usage and CDR3 length. Linear discriminant analysis with leave-one-out cross-validation, implemented in scikit-learn, was used to classify active tuberculosis. Sourced from immuneACCESS, this table was stored by TCRdb with only in-frame sequences that have V and J called. A share of the clones is absent; for the studies checked, an unresolved V gene accounts for under half, and the remainder has no known explanation. V, J and clone size are taken as reported in that table, and D and trimming were inferred from the DNA itself. Counted in this sample were 47,000 or so clones; around 96% of them appeared once. The ten largest make up about 1.3% of the sample.

V and J are trimmed by 8 bases and 0 bases, and the gene matches miss 2 bases of the junction. Measured from the cysteine to the phenylalanine, the CDR3 is 13 residues long. CDR3 DNA is the only sequence kept; it has 39 bases, read in frame from the first base. Based on the germline V gene, the CDR1 and CDR2 sequences are SNHLY and FYNNEI. As concerns this clone: Its binding antigen is unknown. No much larger clonotype is one base removed from it; base qualities were not supplied.

The sequence derives from an adult with tuberculosis. Sample: PBMCs, taken at tuberculosis diagnosis. The sequence is built from TRBV2 and TRBJ2-7, with 9 bases in between that match TRBD2. The bases are TGTGCCAGCGAGACTAGCGGCTCCTACGAGCAGTACTTC. Translated, it gives CASETSGSYEQYF. With the portions outside the CDR3 filled from the reference TRBV2 and TRBJ2-7 genes, the complete variable region becomes EPEVTQTPSHQVTQMGQEVILRCVPISNHLYFYWYRQILGQKVEFLVSFYNNEISEKSEIFDDQFSVERPDGSNFTLKIRSTKLEDSAMYFCASETSGSYEQYFGPGTRLTVT.